Sequencing of this TCR beta chain was carried out in a study of T-cell memory formation after mild COVID-19. This clonotype showed up just a few times. MiXCR was run by TCRdb on the 5' RACE reads, yielding one entry per CDR3 protein. Of 65,000 to 95,000 distinct CDR3 sequences listed, 9.5% to 15% are singletons. The CDR3 totals 16 residues. Trimming at V came to 2 bases and at J to 3 bases, leaving 5 bases not matched to a gene. From germline, CDR1 is SEHNR and CDR2 FQNEAQ (reference sequence). This sequence originates from a man aged 18 to 29 who had mild COVID-19 (a few samples of this study predate the infection). Cell type and time point are not known. The chain combines TRBV7-9 with TRBJ2-5; 11 positions agree with TRBD1. The sample consisted of PBMCs or a T cell subset sorted from them (not recorded which). CDR3 DNA sequence: TGTGCCAGCAGCTTAAGGGACAGGGGGTTGGAAGAGACCCAGTACTTC. Its protein product is CASSLRDRGLEETQYF.